The 26 T cell receptor beta chains below were found in one sample sequenced in a study of blood T cell repertoires in COVID-19. The repertoire was sequenced with immunoSEQ multiplex PCR; TCRdb's copy has only in-frame clones and lacks some. The sample gives under 200,000 clones, around four fifths of which show up once; 0.95% is in the top ten. Sequencing input: peripheral blood. The receptors come from a man aged 55 to 70 with COVID-19, enrolled during active disease.

This clone was detected only once. V gene TRBV19 combines with J gene TRBJ1-2, with 8 bases matching TRBD1. This CDR3 is 15 amino acids long. Trimming cost V 8 bases and J 3 bases; bases outside gene matches: 11. Germline CDR1 is LNHDA and CDR2 is SQIVND (reference sequence). The CDR3 DNA reads as TGTGCCAGTGCCGGGGGAGTGACAGGGGACTATGGCTACACCTTC. It specifies CASAGGVTGDYGYTF.

This chain uses TRBV12-3 or TRBV12-4 with TRBJ1-2, with D possibly TRBD1 on 6 matching bases. CDR3 length equals 13 residues. V lost 7 bases to trimming and J lost 4 bases, with 13 bases between them. Here the CDR3 DNA reads TGTGCCAGCACCTTTGGGGGCGCCTATGGCTACACCTTC. It encodes CASTFGGAYGYTF.

The chain combines TRBV5-4 with TRBJ2-2; 8 bases are a match to TRBD1. Germline V gene sequence: CDR1 SGHNT, CDR2 YYREEE (reference sequence). The trim removed 2 bases at V and 5 bases at J, leaving 5 bases unmatched. This CDR3 comprises 15 residues. The CDR3 nucleotides read TGTGCCAGCAGCTTTGGACAGGGAAGAACCGGGGAGCTGTTTTTT. The encoded protein is CASSFGQGRTGELFF.

The V and J genes are TRBV28 and TRBJ2-7; 12 bases are shared with TRBD1. This CDR3 is 15 amino acids long. The V gene end was trimmed by 4 bases and the J gene end by 6 bases; junction bases not matched to a gene: 7. CDR1 and CDR2 from the germline V gene are MDHEN and SYDVKM. The CDR3 region is CASSSLGTGGREQYF. CDR3 sequence (DNA): TGTGCCAGCAGTTCCCTCGGGACAGGGGGCCGCGAGCAGTACTTC.

The chain links TRBV5-1 to TRBJ1-1, with a possible D match to TRBD1 (6 bases). Trimming took 3 bases from V and 4 from J, leaving 13 bases between them. The CDR3 is 14 amino acids. Germline V gives CDR1 SGHRS, CDR2 YFSETQ. The CDR3 sequence: CASSSQGSSTEAFF. DNA for the CDR3: TGCGCCAGCAGCTCCCAGGGGTCCAGCACTGAAGCTTTCTTT.

This clone was seen only a few times. This sequence joins TRBV7-2 and TRBJ2-5, with 11 bases aligning to TRBD1. Germline V gene data show CDR1 as SGHTA and CDR2 as FQGNSA. This CDR3 contains 15 residues. With 4 bases clipped from V and 1 base from J, the junction kept 2 bases outside the gene matches. CDR3 residues: CASSWGQGVQETQYF. The DNA for the CDR3 is TGTGCCAGCAGCTGGGGACAGGGGGTCCAAGAGACCCAGTACTTC.

The chain uses TRBV12-5 and TRBJ1-1; D unresolved. This CDR3 region has 13 residues. Looked up from germline, CDR1 is LGHNT and CDR2 is FRNRAP. Between the trimmed V and J ends, which lost 4 bases and 6 bases, there was a span of 12 bases. The CDR3 DNA sequence: TGTGCTAGTGGTTCGCCGGGGTTCGCTGAAGCTTTCTTT. Protein: CASGSPGFAEAFF. The variable domain in full, with the rest retrieved from reference TRBV12-5 and TRBJ1-1, is DARVTQTPRHKVTEMGQEVTMRCQPILGHNTVFWYRQTMMQGLELLAYFRNRAPLDDSGMPKDRFSAEMPDATLATLKIQPSEPRDSAVYFCASGSPGFAEAFFGQGTRLTVV.

The chain is built from TRBV30 and TRBJ1-1, with D possibly matching TRBD1 (5 bases). The V and J ends lost 3 bases and 11 bases respectively, with 16 bases between them. Germline CDR1 reads GTSNPN; CDR2 reads SVGIG (reference sequence). CDR3 length: 12 residues. The CDR3: CAWSFTGTGAFF. In nucleotides, the CDR3 is TGTGCCTGGAGCTTTACCGGGACTGGGGCTTTCTTT.

The rearrangement links TRBV27 to TRBJ1-1; 9 bases are shared with TRBD1. The CDR3 covers 15 residues. The V and J ends lost 7 bases and 4 bases, in that order; junction bases with no gene match: 10. CDR1 is MNHEY, CDR2 SMNVEV, per germline (reference sequence). In nucleotides, the CDR3 is TGTGCCAGCACTTCTTGGGACAGGGCCGGCACTGAAGCTTTCTTT. This codes for CASTSWDRAGTEAFF.

This sequence joins TRBV10-1 and TRBJ2-2; 8 bases fit TRBD2. The CDR3 length is 14 residues. CDR1 and CDR2 (germline): WNHNN, SYGVQD (reference sequence). J was trimmed by 5 bases and V by 4 bases; bases with no gene match: 3. The CDR3 region is CASSVKRETGELFF. Written as DNA, the CDR3 is TGCGCCAGCAGTGTGAAGCGGGAGACCGGGGAGCTGTTTTTT.

The V gene is TRBV5-1, the J gene TRBJ2-1, with 8 positions matching TRBD1. The J segment lost 0 bases and the V segment lost 5 bases, leaving 13 bases of the junction unmatched. The CDR3 is made up of 18 amino acids. Germline V gene data show CDR1 as SGHRS and CDR2 as YFSETQ. The CDR3 coding sequence is TGCGCCAGCAGATCAAAAACAGGGGGACCCAGCTCCTACAATGAGCAGTTCTTC. It codes for CASRSKTGGPSSYNEQFF.

The V and J genes are TRBV10-1 and TRBJ2-1; 9 bases line up with TRBD2. Germline V gene data show CDR1 as WNHNN and CDR2 as SYGVQD (reference sequence). V was pared by 3 bases and J by 9 bases, with 6 bases of the junction left unmatched. The CDR3 has 14 residues. CDR3 bases: TGCGCCAGCAGTGAAGCGGGGGGTCGGGGTGAGCAGTTCTTC. Translating gives CASSEAGGRGEQFF.

This clone has only a few counts. The chain's CDR3 is CASRSGTGLHEQYF. The CDR3 DNA reads as TGTGCCAGCAGGTCCGGGACAGGGCTCCACGAGCAGTACTTC. The rearrangement joins TRBV5-5 to TRBJ2-7; 9 nucleotides match TRBD1. Trimming at V came to 5 bases and at J to 5 bases, leaving 8 bases not matched to a gene. The germline CDR1 and CDR2 sequences are SGHKS and YYEKEE (reference sequence). The CDR3 is 14 residues long.

The gene calls are TRBV5-1 and TRBJ1-2; 10 bases map to TRBD1. The CDR3 runs to 14 residues. Unmatched junction bases numbered 5, after V lost 4 bases and J lost 5 bases. Germline CDR1 reads SGHRS; CDR2 reads YFSETQ. The CDR3 here is CASSPGTGEYGYTF. The CDR3 region has the DNA TGCGCCAGCAGCCCTGGGACAGGGGAATATGGCTACACCTTC.

The rearrangement links TRBV6-2 or TRBV6-3 to TRBJ1-5; 7 bases map to TRBD1. Germline lookup yields CDR1 MNHEY and CDR2 SVGEGT. V lost 2 bases and J lost 1; bases outside the gene matches: 5. The CDR3 is 16 residues long. This CDR3 is CASSYPTGYSNQPQHF. The CDR3 bases are TGTGCCAGCAGTTACCCGACAGGGTACAGCAATCAGCCCCAGCATTTT.

The V gene is TRBV11-2, the J gene TRBJ2-5, with 8 bases identical to TRBD1. J was trimmed by 3 bases and V by 7 bases; bases with no gene match: 13. This CDR3 spans 16 amino acids. Looked up from germline, CDR1 is SGHAT and CDR2 is FQNNGV. This chain's CDR3 is CASKAPPRDRKETQYF. The CDR3 DNA reads TGTGCCAGCAAGGCCCCCCCCCGGGACAGGAAAGAGACCCAGTACTTC.

The V gene is TRBV6-1, the J gene TRBJ1-2; D gene ambiguous. The CDR3 consists of 12 residues. Germline V gene lookup returns CDR1 MNHNS and CDR2 SASEGT. V was clipped by 3 bases and J by 6 bases, with 8 bases between them. The CDR3 region has the DNA TGTGCCAGCAGTGAGGGCGGGGATGGCTACACCTTC. Encoded protein: CASSEGGDGYTF.

The chain uses TRBV30 and TRBJ1-6; D not resolved. This CDR3 is built from 13 residues. The V and J ends lost 4 bases and 5 bases respectively, with 9 bases between them. Germline lookup yields CDR1 GTSNPN and CDR2 SVGIG (reference sequence). CDR3 loop: CAWTGQNNSPLHF. CDR3 nucleotide sequence: TGTGCCTGGACTGGGCAGAATAATTCACCCCTCCACTTT.

The chain couples TRBV12-5 to TRBJ1-1; 7 bases match TRBD1. Germline V gives CDR1 LGHNT, CDR2 FRNRAP. The CDR3 consists of 12 residues. V dropped 1 base and J dropped 8; count of bases not matched to a gene: 1. The CDR3 coding sequence is TGTGCTAGTGGTTTGGGGACAGGAGAAGCTTTCTTT. The encoded protein is CASGLGTGEAFF. The whole variable domain, filled in from reference TRBV12-5 and TRBJ1-1, reads DARVTQTPRHKVTEMGQEVTMRCQPILGHNTVFWYRQTMMQGLELLAYFRNRAPLDDSGMPKDRFSAEMPDATLATLKIQPSEPRDSAVYFCASGLGTGEAFFGQGTRLTVV.

V gene TRBV18 combines with J gene TRBJ2-2, with D hard to call. The length of the CDR3 is 16 residues. From germline, CDR1 is KGHSH and CDR2 LQKENI. V was pared by 2 bases and J by 1 base, with 11 bases between. CDR3 sequence reads: CASSPGHTGNTGELFF. DNA for the CDR3: TGTGCCAGCTCACCAGGCCATACGGGGAACACCGGGGAGCTGTTTTTT. Drawing the rest from reference TRBV18 and TRBJ2-2, the complete variable domain is NAGVMQNPRHLVRRRGQEARLRCSPMKGHSHVYWYRQLPEEGLKFMVYLQKENIIDESGMPKERFSAEFPKEGPSILRIQQVVRGDSAAYFCASSPGHTGNTGELFFGEGSRLTVL.

This chain links TRBV19 with TRBJ1-2; 7 bases map to TRBD1. Germline V CDR1 and CDR2: LNHDA, SQIVND (reference sequence). This CDR3 has 11 residues. V was pared by 10 bases and J by 4 bases, with 3 bases of the junction left unmatched. This chain's CDR3 is CAKDRVYGYTF. For the CDR3, the DNA is TGTGCCAAAGACAGGGTCTATGGCTACACCTTC.

CDR3 coding DNA: TGTGCCAGCAGCCAGTCCGGGACAGCCAAAATCTATGGCTACACCTTC. Translated, it gives CASSQSGTAKIYGYTF. The chain couples TRBV3-1 (or the pseudogene TRBV3-2) to TRBJ1-2; 7 nucleotides line up with TRBD1. The CDR3 contains 16 residues. Germline-derived CDR1 and CDR2 are LGHDT and YNNKEL (reference sequence). Trimming cost V 3 bases and J 4 bases; bases outside gene matches: 11.

The chain carries TRBV27 and TRBJ1-2; 10 nucleotides match TRBD1. Germline-derived CDR1 and CDR2 are MNHEY and SMNVEV (reference sequence). The CDR3 totals 15 residues. V was pared by 5 bases and J by 2 bases, with 5 bases of the junction left unmatched. The CDR3 is CASSPSTGGNYGYTF. CDR3 coding DNA: TGTGCCAGCAGTCCATCGACAGGGGGCAACTATGGCTACACCTTC.

The rearrangement links TRBV6-5 to TRBJ2-1; TRBD1 matches 9 bases. J gave up 7 bases and V 7 bases, and 11 bases lay outside the gene matches. The CDR3 is 15 residues long. From germline, CDR1 is MNHEY and CDR2 SVGAGI. The DNA for the CDR3 is TGTGCCAGCAAACTCACAGGGGGCTCTCGAAATGAGCAGTTCTTC. Protein: CASKLTGGSRNEQFF.

This clone was observed a handful of times. The J gene is TRBJ1-4, the V gene TRBV5-1; 8 bases match TRBD1. CDR3 length: 19 residues. Germline V gene lookup returns CDR1 SGHRS and CDR2 YFSETQ. Trimming cost V 0 bases and J 1 base; bases outside gene matches: 11. CDR3 sequence (DNA): TGCGCCAGCAGCTTGGTGCTGGCAGGGGGCAGGAGAACTAATGAAAAACTGTTTTTT. Amino acids: CASSLVLAGGRRTNEKLFF. The whole variable domain, filled in from reference TRBV5-1 and TRBJ1-4, reads KAGVTQTPRYLIKTRGQQVTLSCSPISGHRSVSWYQQTPGQGLQFLFEYFSETQRNKGNFPGRFSGRQFSNSRSEMNVSTLELGDSALYLCASSLVLAGGRRTNEKLFFGSGTQLSVL.

The rearrangement links TRBV24-1 to TRBJ2-3; 11 positions agree with TRBD1. Trimming removed 10 bases from V and 7 bases from J; junction bases left unmatched: 12. The germline V gene has CDR1 KGHDR and CDR2 SFDVKD. CDR3 length: 15 residues. The CDR3 is CATRSSGQGVNTQYF. CDR3 DNA: TGTGCCACGCGGTCGTCGGGACAGGGGGTAAATACGCAGTATTTT.